The clone carrying this TCR beta chain has more than one count but fewer than ten. The antigen is not known. TCRdb itself ran the reads through MiXCR, one entry per CDR3 protein. In the table there are 80,000 or so distinct CDR3 sequences, approximately 39% of which are singletons. CDR3 size: 11 residues. The V gene lost 1 base and the J gene lost 8 bases, with 2 bases spanning the gap. Germline V gene lookup returns CDR1 KGHDR and CDR2 SFDVKD. The sample is drawn from a study of T cell repertoires in cytomegalovirus infection. Study context: Selection of CMV epitopes for the study included recently identified HLA-C-restricted and well-studied HLA-B-restricted ones. Public TCR beta signature analysis indicated the presence of both CMV infection and matching HLA type. Study results and limitations: Predominance within the ex vivo response was attributable to HLA-C-restricted CMV-specific TCR beta clonotypes.

The specimen comprised CD8+ T cells from cultured PBMCs, sampled from culture after CMV antigen stimulation. The chain employs TRBV24-1 and TRBJ2-1; the D is unclear. This sequence originates from a human donor in good health (CMV status not recorded). Some clones in this sample may be carry-over from other donors' samples. The DNA of the CDR3 is TGTGCCACCAGTGATTTCCATGAGCAGTTCTTC. Translation: CATSDFHEQFF.